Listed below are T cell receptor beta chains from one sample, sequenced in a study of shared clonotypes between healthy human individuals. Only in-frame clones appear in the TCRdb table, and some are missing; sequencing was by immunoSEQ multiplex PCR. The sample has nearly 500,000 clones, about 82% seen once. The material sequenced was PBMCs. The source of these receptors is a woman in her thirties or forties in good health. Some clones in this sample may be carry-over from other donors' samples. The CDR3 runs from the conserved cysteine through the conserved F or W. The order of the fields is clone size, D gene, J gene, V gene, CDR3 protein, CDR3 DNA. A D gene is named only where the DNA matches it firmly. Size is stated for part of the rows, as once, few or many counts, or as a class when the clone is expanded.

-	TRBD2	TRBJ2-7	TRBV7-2	CASSLAPSGRGLEQYF	TGTGCCAGCAGCTTAGCCCCCAGCGGGAGAGGCCTCGAGCAGTACTTC
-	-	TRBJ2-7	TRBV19	CASSMTYEQYF	TGTGCCAGTAGTATGACCTACGAGCAGTACTTC
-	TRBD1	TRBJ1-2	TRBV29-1	CSVDRQGADYGYTF	TGCAGCGTTGACCGACAGGGGGCGGACTATGGCTACACCTTC
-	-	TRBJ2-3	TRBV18	CASSHASTDTQYF	TGTGCCAGCTCCCATGCTAGCACAGATACGCAGTATTTT
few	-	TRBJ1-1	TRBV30	CAWQTRTEAFF	TGTGCCTGGCAGACAAGGACGGAAGCTTTCTTT
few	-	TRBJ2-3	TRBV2	CASNTGSTDTQYF	TGTGCCAGCAACACCGGGAGCACAGATACGCAGTATTTT
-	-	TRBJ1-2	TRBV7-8	CASSLTTGAANYGYTF	TGTGCCAGCAGCCTCACGACAGGTGCGGCTAACTATGGCTACACCTTC
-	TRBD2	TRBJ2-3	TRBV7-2	CASSPGLSSGTQYF	TGTGCCAGCAGCCCGGGACTATCCTCGGGTACGCAGTATTTT
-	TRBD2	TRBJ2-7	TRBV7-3	CASSLHGLAGGGEQYF	TGTGCCAGCAGCTTACATGGCCTGGCGGGAGGAGGGGAGCAGTACTTC
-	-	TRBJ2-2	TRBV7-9	CASLPSGAGELFF	TGTGCCAGCCTCCCGTCGGGGGCCGGGGAGCTGTTTTTT
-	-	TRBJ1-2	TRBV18	CASSPPRGIGYYGYTF	TGTGCCAGCTCACCACCGAGGGGTATAGGGTACTATGGCTACACCTTC
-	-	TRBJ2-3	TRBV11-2	CASSPFDYQYF	TGTGCCAGCAGCCCCTTTGACTATCAGTATTTT
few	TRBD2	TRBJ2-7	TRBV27	CASSLEPGFPGTSDTYEQYF	TGTGCCAGCAGTTTAGAACCCGGCTTTCCGGGGACTAGCGATACCTACGAGCAGTACTTC
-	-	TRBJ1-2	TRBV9	CASTLGGARGYTF	TGTGCCAGCACCCTCGGGGGGGCTAGGGGCTACACCTTC
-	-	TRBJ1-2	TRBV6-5	CASSPGGSYGYTF	TGTGCCAGCAGTCCTGGGGGGTCCTATGGCTACACCTTC
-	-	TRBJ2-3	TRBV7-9	CASSFFYSYRTDTQYF	TGTGCCAGCAGCTTCTTTTATTCCTATCGCACAGATACGCAGTATTTT
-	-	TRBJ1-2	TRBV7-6	CASSLGGTNYGYTF	TGTGCCAGCAGCTTAGGGGGAACTAACTATGGCTACACCTTC
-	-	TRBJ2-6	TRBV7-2	CASSPGPGANVLTF	TGTGCCAGCAGCCCGGGTCCTGGGGCCAACGTCCTGACTTTC
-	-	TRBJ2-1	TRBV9	CASSLYNEQFF	TGTGCCAGCAGCCTTTACAATGAGCAGTTCTTC
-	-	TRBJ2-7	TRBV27	CASRVSRPYEQYF	TGTGCCAGCAGAGTTTCCCGGCCCTACGAGCAGTACTTC
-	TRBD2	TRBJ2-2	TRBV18	CASSPSGRKDTGELFF	TGTGCCAGCTCACCCAGCGGGAGGAAAGACACCGGGGAGCTGTTTTTT
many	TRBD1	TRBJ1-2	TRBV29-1	CSADRGLRGYTF	TGCAGTGCCGACAGGGGGTTGAGAGGCTACACCTTC
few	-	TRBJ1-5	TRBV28	CASSLYSNTRKISQPQHF	TGTGCCAGCAGTTTGTACAGTAACACCAGGAAGATTTCTCAGCCCCAGCATTTT
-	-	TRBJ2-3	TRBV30	CAWSVVFPDTQYF	TGTGCCTGGAGTGTCGTTTTCCCAGATACGCAGTATTTT
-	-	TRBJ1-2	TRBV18	CASSPLNQGASNYGYTF	TGTGCCAGCTCACCACTTAACCAAGGAGCTTCTAACTATGGCTACACCTTC
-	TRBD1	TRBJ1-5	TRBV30	CAWSTKQGAQPQHF	TGTGCCTGGAGTACAAAACAGGGGGCTCAGCCCCAGCATTTT
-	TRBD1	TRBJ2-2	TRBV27	CASNPSRDRPNTGELFF	TGTGCCAGCAATCCCTCCAGGGACAGGCCGAACACCGGGGAGCTGTTTTTT
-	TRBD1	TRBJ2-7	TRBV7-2	CASSLGTGVGEQYF	TGTGCCAGCAGCCTAGGGACAGGGGTTGGCGAGCAGTACTTC
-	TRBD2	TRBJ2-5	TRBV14	CASSHLRGLAGGLIETQYF	TGTGCCAGCAGCCACCTCCGAGGACTAGCGGGAGGACTTATTGAGACCCAGTACTTC
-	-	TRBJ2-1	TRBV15	CATRGQVYNEQFF	TGTGCCACAAGAGGGCAGGTATACAATGAGCAGTTCTTC
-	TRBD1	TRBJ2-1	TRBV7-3	CASSAPSGTGHNEQFF	TGTGCCAGCAGCGCGCCCTCCGGGACAGGGCATAATGAGCAGTTCTTC
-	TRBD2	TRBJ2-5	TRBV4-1	CASSQVGLAGAGTQYF	TGCGCCAGCAGCCAAGTGGGACTAGCGGGAGCAGGGACCCAGTACTTC
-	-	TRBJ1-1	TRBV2	CASRANWGAGRTEAFF	TGTGCCAGCAGGGCGAATTGGGGGGCCGGACGCACTGAAGCTTTCTTT
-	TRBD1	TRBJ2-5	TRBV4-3	CASSQDGRTGRETQYF	TGCGCCAGCAGCCAAGATGGCCGGACAGGGAGGGAGACCCAGTACTTC
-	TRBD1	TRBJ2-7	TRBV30	CARSQPTGDPYEQYF	TGTGCCCGGAGTCAACCCACAGGGGACCCCTACGAGCAGTACTTC
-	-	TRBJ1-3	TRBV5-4	CASSPGAGTGNTIYF	TGTGCCAGCAGCCCGGGGGCAGGGACGGGAAACACCATATATTTT
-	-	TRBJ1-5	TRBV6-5	CASSYRGDQPQHF	TGTGCCAGCAGTTACCGGGGCGACCAGCCCCAGCATTTT
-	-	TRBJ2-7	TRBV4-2	CASSQESWQGKAEQYF	TGTGCCAGCAGCCAAGAGAGTTGGCAGGGGAAGGCCGAGCAGTACTTC
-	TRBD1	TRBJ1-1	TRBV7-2	CASSPRTGVNTEAFF	TGTGCCAGCAGCCCTCGGACAGGGGTGAACACTGAAGCTTTCTTT
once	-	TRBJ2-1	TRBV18	CASSPPAVSYNEQFF	TGTGCCAGCTCACCACCCGCAGTCTCCTACAATGAGCAGTTCTTC
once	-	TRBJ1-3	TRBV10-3	CAISEWTAGNTIYF	TGTGCCATCAGTGAATGGACTGCTGGAAACACCATATATTTT
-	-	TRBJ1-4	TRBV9	CASSLRGLPNEKLFF	TGTGCCAGCAGCCTACGGGGACTCCCTAATGAAAAACTGTTTTTT
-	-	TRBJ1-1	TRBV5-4	CASRGGSNTEAFF	TGTGCCAGCAGGGGGGGGAGTAACACTGAAGCTTTCTTT
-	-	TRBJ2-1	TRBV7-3	CASSPSGRDNEQFF	TGTGCCAGCAGCCCCTCCGGACGGGACAATGAGCAGTTCTTC
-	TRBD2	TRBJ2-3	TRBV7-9	CASGRSGSTDTQYF	TGTGCCAGCGGTCGTAGCGGGAGCACAGATACGCAGTATTTT
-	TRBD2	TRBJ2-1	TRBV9	CASSVGTSGSHNEQFF	TGTGCCAGCAGCGTCGGGACTAGCGGGAGCCACAATGAGCAGTTCTTC
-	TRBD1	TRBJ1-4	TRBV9	CASGGDRGRPATNEKLFF	TGTGCCAGCGGGGGGGACAGGGGAAGACCTGCAACTAATGAAAAACTGTTTTTT
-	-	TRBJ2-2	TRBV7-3	CASSLGAVNTGELFF	TGTGCCAGCAGCTTAGGGGCGGTGAACACCGGGGAGCTGTTTTTT
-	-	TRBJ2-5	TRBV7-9	CASSFGEYQETQYF	TGTGCCAGCAGCTTTGGAGAGTACCAAGAGACCCAGTACTTC
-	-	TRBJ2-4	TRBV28	CASSTGTIKNIQYF	TGTGCCAGCAGTACCGGGACAATCAAAAACATTCAGTACTTC
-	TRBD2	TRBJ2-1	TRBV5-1	CASSYRSGSYNEQFF	TGCGCCAGCAGCTATCGTAGCGGGAGTTACAATGAGCAGTTCTTC
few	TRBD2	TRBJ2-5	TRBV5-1	CASSLAHRLAARETQYF	TGCGCCAGCAGCTTGGCCCACCGACTAGCGGCCAGAGAGACCCAGTACTTC
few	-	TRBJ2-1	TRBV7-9	CASSPKGGLYNEQFF	TGTGCCAGCAGCCCCAAGGGGGGGCTATACAATGAGCAGTTCTTC
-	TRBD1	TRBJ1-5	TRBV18	CASSPPGQEGNQPQHF	TGTGCCAGCTCACCACCCGGACAGGAAGGTAATCAGCCCCAGCATTTT
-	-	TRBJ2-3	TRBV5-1	CASSRVGDSSTDTQYF	TGCGCCAGCAGCAGGGTTGGGGACTCAAGCACAGATACGCAGTATTTT
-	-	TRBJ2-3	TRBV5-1	CASSLLGFSTDTQYF	TGCGCCAGCAGCTTGTTAGGGTTTAGCACAGATACGCAGTATTTT